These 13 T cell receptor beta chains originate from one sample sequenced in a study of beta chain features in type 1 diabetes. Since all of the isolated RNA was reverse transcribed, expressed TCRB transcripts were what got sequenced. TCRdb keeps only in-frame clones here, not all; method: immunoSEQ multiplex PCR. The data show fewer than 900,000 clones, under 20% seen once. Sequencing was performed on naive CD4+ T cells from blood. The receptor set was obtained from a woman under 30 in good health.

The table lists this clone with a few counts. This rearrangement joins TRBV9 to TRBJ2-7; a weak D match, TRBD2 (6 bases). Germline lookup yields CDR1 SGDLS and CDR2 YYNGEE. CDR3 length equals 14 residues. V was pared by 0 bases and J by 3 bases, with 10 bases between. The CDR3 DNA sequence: TGTGCCAGCAGCGTAGACGTTAGCGGCTACGAGCAGTACTTC. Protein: CASSVDVSGYEQYF.

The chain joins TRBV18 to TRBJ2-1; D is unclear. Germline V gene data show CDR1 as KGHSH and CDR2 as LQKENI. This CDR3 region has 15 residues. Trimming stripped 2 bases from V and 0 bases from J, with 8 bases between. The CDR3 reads CASSPKRISYNEQFF. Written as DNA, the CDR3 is TGTGCCAGCTCACCAAAGCGTATCTCCTACAATGAGCAGTTCTTC.

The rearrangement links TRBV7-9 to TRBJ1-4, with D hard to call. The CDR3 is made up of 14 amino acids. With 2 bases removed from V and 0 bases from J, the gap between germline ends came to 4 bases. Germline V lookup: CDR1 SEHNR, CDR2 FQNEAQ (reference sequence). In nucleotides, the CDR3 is TGTGCCAGCAGCTTAACAGCAACTAATGAAAAACTGTTTTTT. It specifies CASSLTATNEKLFF.

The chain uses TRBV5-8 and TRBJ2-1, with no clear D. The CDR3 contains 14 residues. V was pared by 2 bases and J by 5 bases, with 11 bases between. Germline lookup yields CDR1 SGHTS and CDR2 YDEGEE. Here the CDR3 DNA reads TGTGCCAGCAGCTTTGTAGTGGCGAACAATGAGCAGTTCTTC. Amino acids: CASSFVVANNEQFF.

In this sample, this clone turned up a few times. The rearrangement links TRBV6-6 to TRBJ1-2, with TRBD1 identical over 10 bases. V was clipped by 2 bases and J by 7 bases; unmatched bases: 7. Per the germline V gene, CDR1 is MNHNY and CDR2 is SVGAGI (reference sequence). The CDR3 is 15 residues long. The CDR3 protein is CASSYPGQGNSGYTF. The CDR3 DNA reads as TGTGCCAGCAGTTACCCGGGACAGGGGAATAGTGGCTACACCTTC.

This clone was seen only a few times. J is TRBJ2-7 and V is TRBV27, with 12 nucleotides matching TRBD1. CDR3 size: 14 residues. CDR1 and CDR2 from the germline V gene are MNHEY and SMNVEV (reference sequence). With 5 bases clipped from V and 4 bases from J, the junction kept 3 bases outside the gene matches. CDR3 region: CASSRGQGAYEQYF. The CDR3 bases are TGTGCCAGCAGTCGGGGACAGGGGGCGTACGAGCAGTACTTC.

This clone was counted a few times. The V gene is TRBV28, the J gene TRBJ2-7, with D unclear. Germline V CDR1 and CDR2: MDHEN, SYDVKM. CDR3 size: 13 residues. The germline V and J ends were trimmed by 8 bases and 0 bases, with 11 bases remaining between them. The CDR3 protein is CASFGADSYEQYF. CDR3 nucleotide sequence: TGTGCCAGCTTTGGCGCGGACTCCTACGAGCAGTACTTC.

The CDR3 loop reads CASTRRTSGSQNEQFF. The CDR3 DNA sequence: TGCGCCAGCACCCGAAGGACTAGCGGGAGTCAAAATGAGCAGTTCTTC. This rearrangement joins TRBV5-1 to TRBJ2-1; 13 bases are shared with TRBD2. V shed 6 bases, J shed 7 bases, and the junction held 10 bases outside the gene matches. Germline V lookup: CDR1 SGHRS, CDR2 YFSETQ. The CDR3 loop spans 16 amino acids.

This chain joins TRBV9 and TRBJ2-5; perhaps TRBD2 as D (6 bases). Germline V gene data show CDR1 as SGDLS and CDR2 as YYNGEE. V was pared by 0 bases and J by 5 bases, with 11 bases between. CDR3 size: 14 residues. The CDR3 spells CASSVAPEGETQYF. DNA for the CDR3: TGTGCCAGCAGCGTAGCCCCGGAGGGGGAGACCCAGTACTTC.

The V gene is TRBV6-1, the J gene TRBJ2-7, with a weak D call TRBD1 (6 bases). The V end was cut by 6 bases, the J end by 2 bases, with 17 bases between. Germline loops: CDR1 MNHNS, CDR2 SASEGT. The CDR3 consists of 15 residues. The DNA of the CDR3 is TGTGCCAGCAGAGGGGGTAGATATGAAACCTACGAGCAGTACTTC. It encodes CASRGGRYETYEQYF.

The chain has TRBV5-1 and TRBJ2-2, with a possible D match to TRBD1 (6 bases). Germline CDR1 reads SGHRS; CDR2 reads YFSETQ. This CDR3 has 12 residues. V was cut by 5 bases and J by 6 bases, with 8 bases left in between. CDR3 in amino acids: CASREGAGELFF. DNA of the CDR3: TGCGCCAGCAGAGAGGGGGCCGGGGAGCTGTTTTTT.

CDR3 loop: CASNPPGQGRSYEQYF. The DNA for the CDR3 is TGTGCCAGCAACCCCCCCGGACAGGGTCGGTCCTACGAGCAGTACTTC. J is TRBJ2-7 and V is TRBV28; 8 bases agree with TRBD1. The CDR3 consists of 16 residues. Trimming at V came to 7 bases and at J to 1 base, leaving 12 bases not matched to a gene. In germline, CDR1 is MDHEN, CDR2 SYDVKM.

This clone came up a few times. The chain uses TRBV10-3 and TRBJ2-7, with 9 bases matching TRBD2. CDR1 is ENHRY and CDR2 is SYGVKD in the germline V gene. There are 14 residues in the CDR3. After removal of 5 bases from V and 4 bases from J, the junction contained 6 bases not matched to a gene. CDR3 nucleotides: TGTGCCATCAGTTCCGGGACTAGCAGTTACGAGCAGTACTTC. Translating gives CAISSGTSSYEQYF.